This T cell receptor beta chain was sequenced during a study of blood T cell repertoires in COVID-19. Looking at the study overall: Acute and convalescent COVID-19 specimens originated in the United States, Italy and Spain.

Participants spanned ages roughly 18 to 95 years and resided in roughly 22 US areas. Each participant's cohort was designated according to participant-reported clinical history. Regarding this clone: A read error may account for a junction end that differs from germline.

This table comes from immunoSEQ multiplex PCR, and its TCRdb copy is limited to in-frame clones, with some not included. Of 250,000 or so clones in the sample, roughly 81% were seen once. This clonotype was obtained from a woman aged 45 to 65 who had been exposed to COVID-19. The sample consisted of PBMCs or T cells enriched from blood (not recorded which).

CDR3 coding DNA: TGTGCCAGCGGTGAAGCCAGGGCGAGCTCTGGAAACACCATATATTTT. It encodes CASGEARASSGNTIYF. The chain employs TRBV6-1 and TRBJ1-3; TRBD1 might be the D (5 bases). The CDR3 totals 16 residues. CDR1 is MNHNS and CDR2 is SASEGT in the germline V gene.